The 19 T cell receptor beta chains below all came from one sample that was sequenced in a study of blood T cell repertoires in COVID-19. Profiling relied on immunoSEQ multiplex PCR, and the TCRdb table lists in-frame clones only, not all of them. The repertoire has under 200,000 clones, around 80% of them found once; the top ten carry about 15%. Sequencing used peripheral blood. The receptors were gathered from a woman aged 70-85 years with COVID-19, enrolled during active disease.

This chain links TRBV7-9 with TRBJ2-2, with D perhaps TRBD2 (5 bases). The germline CDR1 and CDR2 sequences are SEHNR and FQNEAQ (reference sequence). Trimming left V 6 bases short and J 4 bases short, with 9 bases between. The CDR3 length is 13 residues. In nucleotides, the CDR3 is TGTGCCAGCAGAGGAGGATCCACCGGGGAGCTGTTTTTT. Its translation: CASRGGSTGELFF.

The CDR3 reads CASSYGLAKVDEQFF. The CDR3 region has the DNA TGCGCCAGCAGCTACGGACTAGCGAAGGTCGATGAGCAGTTCTTC. The chain carries TRBV5-1 and TRBJ2-1; TRBD2 matches at 9 bases. With 3 bases clipped from V and 8 bases from J, the junction kept 9 bases outside the gene matches. The CDR3 totals 15 residues. CDR1 is SGHRS, CDR2 YFSETQ, per germline.

The chain employs TRBV2 and TRBJ2-2; D may be TRBD2 (6 bases). The V gene lost 7 bases and the J gene lost 2 bases, with 11 bases spanning the gap. The germline V gene encodes CDR1 SNHLY and CDR2 FYNNEI. This CDR3 comprises 14 residues. The CDR3 region is CASTWDSNTGELFF. In DNA form, the CDR3 reads TGTGCCAGCACCTGGGACTCTAACACCGGGGAGCTGTTTTTT.

The chain is built from TRBV7-9 and TRBJ2-7; 9 bases are a match to TRBD2. The CDR3 extends over 15 amino acids. Trimming removed 4 bases from V and 7 bases from J; junction bases left unmatched: 11. Per the germline V gene, CDR1 is SEHNR and CDR2 is FQNEAQ (reference sequence). DNA for the CDR3: TGTGCCAGCAGCTACCAAGCGGGAGGTGGTAGGGAGCAGTACTTC. Encoded protein: CASSYQAGGGREQYF.

This sequence joins TRBV6-5 and TRBJ2-1, with 8 bases matching TRBD1. Germline lookup yields CDR1 MNHEY and CDR2 SVGAGI. With V trimmed by 8 bases and J by 8 bases, 5 bases remained unmatched. The CDR3 runs to 12 residues. CDR3 bases: TGTGCCAGCCGTTCGACAGGGGATGAGCAGTTCTTC. This gives the protein CASRSTGDEQFF.

Only a few counts were recorded for this clone. The V gene is TRBV6-1, the J gene TRBJ1-4; the D is unclear. The CDR3 is 13 amino acids. CDR1 and CDR2 (germline): MNHNS, SASEGT. V was trimmed by 0 bases and J by 7 bases, leaving 6 bases between them. CDR3 amino acids: CASSEAEGEKLFF. The CDR3 DNA reads TGTGCCAGCAGTGAAGCGGAGGGTGAAAAACTGTTTTTT.

The genes are TRBV19 and TRBJ1-1; 9 bases align to TRBD1. Per the germline V gene, CDR1 is LNHDA and CDR2 is SQIVND (reference sequence). The V gene end was trimmed by 6 bases and the J gene end by 5 bases; junction bases not matched to a gene: 7. The CDR3 is made up of 14 amino acids. The CDR3 loop reads CASRGGTGKTEAFF. The CDR3 nucleotides are TGTGCCAGTAGGGGCGGGACAGGGAAGACTGAAGCTTTCTTT.

The chain links TRBV7-2 to TRBJ1-1; 8 bases fit TRBD1. With 3 bases clipped from V and 1 base from J, the junction kept 4 bases outside the gene matches. The CDR3 sequence is 15 residues long. Germline CDR1 SGHTA, CDR2 FQGNSA. This CDR3 is CASSFSGGGNTEAFF. As DNA, the CDR3 is TGTGCCAGCAGCTTCTCAGGGGGCGGGAACACTGAAGCTTTCTTT.

For this clone: Other DNA sequences from this sample encode an identical CDR3 as well. This chain joins TRBV29-1 and TRBJ2-1; D is perhaps TRBD2 (7 bases). V gave up 7 bases and J gave up 7 bases, with 17 bases separating them. Per the germline V gene, CDR1 is SQVTM and CDR2 is ANQGSEA. The CDR3 is 13 residues long. The CDR3: CSGRGRATNEQFF. The CDR3, as DNA: TGCAGCGGGAGGGGGAGGGCAACAAATGAGCAGTTCTTC.

This rearrangement joins TRBV24-1 to TRBJ1-1; maybe TRBD1 (6 bases). Trimming shortened V by 5 bases and J by 6 bases, and 12 bases separated the two germline ends. The CDR3 extends over 13 amino acids. Germline V lookup: CDR1 KGHDR, CDR2 SFDVKD. The CDR3 DNA follows: TGTGCCACCAGTGGACGGGACAACCCTGAAGCTTTCTTT. This sequence encodes CATSGRDNPEAFF.

V usage is TRBV10-1 and J usage is TRBJ2-3, with 7 bases aligning to TRBD2. Germline V CDR1 and CDR2: WNHNN, SYGVQD (reference sequence). The V and J ends lost 6 bases and 5 bases, in that order; junction bases with no gene match: 20. This CDR3 has 18 residues. The CDR3, as DNA: TGCGCCAGCAGCGGACGCTTCCCCGGGGAAGCGGGATTAGATACGCAGTATTTT. It encodes CASSGRFPGEAGLDTQYF.

This chain joins TRBV6-2 or TRBV6-3 and TRBJ2-4, with TRBD1 as a possible D gene (6 bases). V was cut by 6 bases and J by 0 bases, with 15 bases left in between. Germline-derived CDR1 and CDR2 are MNHEY and SVGEGT. The CDR3 extends over 16 amino acids. The DNA for the CDR3 is TGTGCCAGCAGCCCCGTAGACAGGCTAGCCAAAAACATTCAGTACTTC. The encoded protein is CASSPVDRLAKNIQYF.

The chain joins TRBV27 to TRBJ2-3, with 10 bases identical to TRBD2. Trimming cost V 0 bases and J 3 bases; bases outside gene matches: 15. The CDR3 has 20 amino acids. Looked up from germline, CDR1 is MNHEY and CDR2 is SMNVEV (reference sequence). Written as DNA, the CDR3 is TGTGCCAGCAGTTTATCCCCCCCAGGGAGTAGCGGGAGGTTTACAGATACGCAGTATTTT. This codes for CASSLSPPGSSGRFTDTQYF.

This chain's CDR3 is CASSEDGTRNTGELFF. In nucleotides, the CDR3 is TGTGCCAGCAGTGAAGACGGGACACGGAACACCGGGGAGCTGTTTTTT. The rearrangement joins TRBV2 to TRBJ2-2, with D possibly TRBD1 on 6 matching bases. Trimming took off 1 base at V and 1 base at J, with 10 bases between the two ends. The CDR3 runs 16 residues. Per the germline V gene, CDR1 is SNHLY and CDR2 is FYNNEI.

The sample holds a few counts of this clone. The chain combines TRBV5-1 with TRBJ1-3, with a weak D call TRBD1 (6 bases). The CDR3 consists of 14 residues. The germline V and J ends were trimmed by 2 bases and 4 bases, with 10 bases remaining between them. The germline gives CDR1 SGHRS, CDR2 YFSETQ. The CDR3 sequence: CASSLTGYGNTIYF. The CDR3 DNA reads as TGCGCCAGCAGCTTAACAGGGTACGGAAACACCATATATTTT.

The chain employs TRBV7-8 and TRBJ2-3; 12 bases are shared with TRBD2. The CDR3 is made up of 16 amino acids. V lost 5 bases to trimming and J lost 6 bases; unmatched junction nucleotides: 9. The germline V gene encodes CDR1 SGHVS and CDR2 FQNEAQ. CDR3 in DNA: TGTGCCAGCAGCCAAGCCTCTAGCGGGGGGGCTGATACGCAGTATTTT. This codes for CASSQASSGGADTQYF.

This chain uses TRBV10-3 with TRBJ1-5; 8 bases match TRBD1. The ends lost 2 bases at V and 1 base at J; junction bases unmatched: 1. Germline CDR1 reads ENHRY; CDR2 reads SYGVKD. CDR3 length: 15 residues. Here the CDR3 DNA reads TGTGCCATCAGTGAGCGGACAGGGAGCAATCAGCCCCAGCATTTT. Translating it yields CAISERTGSNQPQHF.

The CDR3 spells CASSQALAEQYF. CDR3 in DNA: TGTGCCAGCAGCCAAGCGTTGGCCGAGCAGTACTTC. This sequence joins TRBV3-1 (or the pseudogene TRBV3-2) and TRBJ2-7; D gene unclear. The germline V gene has CDR1 LGHDT and CDR2 YNNKEL (reference sequence). V was pared by 1 base and J by 6 bases, with 7 bases between. The CDR3 is made up of 12 amino acids.

This chain uses TRBV28 with TRBJ1-2; D unclear. Trimming took off 10 bases at V and 4 bases at J, with 10 bases between the two ends. The germline gives CDR1 MDHEN, CDR2 SYDVKM. CDR3 length: 11 amino acids. The DNA of the CDR3 is TGTGCCACCGACCAGCGCTATGGCTACACCTTC. Encoded protein: CATDQRYGYTF.